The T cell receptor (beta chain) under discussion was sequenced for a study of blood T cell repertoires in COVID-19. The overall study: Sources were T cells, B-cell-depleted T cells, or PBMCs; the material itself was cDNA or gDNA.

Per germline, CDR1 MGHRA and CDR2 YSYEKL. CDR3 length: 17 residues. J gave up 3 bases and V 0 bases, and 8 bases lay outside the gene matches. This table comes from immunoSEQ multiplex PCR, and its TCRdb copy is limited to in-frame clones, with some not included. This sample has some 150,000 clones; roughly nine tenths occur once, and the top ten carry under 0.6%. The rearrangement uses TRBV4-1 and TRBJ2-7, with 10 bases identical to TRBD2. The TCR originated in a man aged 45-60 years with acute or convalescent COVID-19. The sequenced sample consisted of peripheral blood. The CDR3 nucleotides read TGCGCCAGCAGCCAAGAGCCGGCGACTAGCGGGTTCTACGAGCAGTACTTC. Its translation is CASSQEPATSGFYEQYF.